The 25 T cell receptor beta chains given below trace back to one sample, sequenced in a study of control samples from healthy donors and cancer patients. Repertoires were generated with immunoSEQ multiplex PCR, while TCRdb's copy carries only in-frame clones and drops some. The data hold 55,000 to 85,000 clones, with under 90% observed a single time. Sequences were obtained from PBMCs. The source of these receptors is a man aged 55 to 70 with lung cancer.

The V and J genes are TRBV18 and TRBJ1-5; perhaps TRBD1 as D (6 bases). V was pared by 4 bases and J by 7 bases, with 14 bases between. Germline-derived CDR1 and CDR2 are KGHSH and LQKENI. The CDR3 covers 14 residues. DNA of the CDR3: TGTGCCAGCTCACGACAGGAGGACGCCCAGCCCCAGCATTTT. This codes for CASSRQEDAQPQHF. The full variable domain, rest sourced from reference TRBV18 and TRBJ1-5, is NAGVMQNPRHLVRRRGQEARLRCSPMKGHSHVYWYRQLPEEGLKFMVYLQKENIIDESGMPKERFSAEFPKEGPSILRIQQVVRGDSAAYFCASSRQEDAQPQHFGDGTRLSIL.

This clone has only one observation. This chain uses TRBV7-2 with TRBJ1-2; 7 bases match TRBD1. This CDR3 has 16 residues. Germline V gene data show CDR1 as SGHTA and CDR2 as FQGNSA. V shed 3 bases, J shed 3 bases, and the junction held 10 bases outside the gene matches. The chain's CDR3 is CASSLIGGTVYYGYTF. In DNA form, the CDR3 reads TGTGCCAGCAGCTTGATAGGGGGGACAGTCTACTATGGCTACACCTTC.

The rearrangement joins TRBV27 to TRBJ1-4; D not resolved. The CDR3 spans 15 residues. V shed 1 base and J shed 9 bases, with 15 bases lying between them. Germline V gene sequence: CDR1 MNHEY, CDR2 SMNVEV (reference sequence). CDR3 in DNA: TGTGCCAGCAGTTTATTTGGGCAGCCCGGGAAAAAACTGTTTTTT. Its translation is CASSLFGQPGKKLFF.

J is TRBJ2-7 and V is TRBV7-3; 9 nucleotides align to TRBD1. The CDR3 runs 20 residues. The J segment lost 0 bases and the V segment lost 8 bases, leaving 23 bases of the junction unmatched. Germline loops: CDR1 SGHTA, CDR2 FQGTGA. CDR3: CASGRVGGDRVGPRSYEQYF. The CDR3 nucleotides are TGTGCCAGCGGCAGGGTGGGGGGGGACAGGGTTGGGCCGCGCTCCTACGAGCAGTACTTC. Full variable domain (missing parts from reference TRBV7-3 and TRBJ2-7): GAGVSQTPSNKVTEKGKYVELRCDPISGHTALYWYRQSLGQGPEFLIYFQGTGAADDSGLPNDRFFAVRPEGSVSTLKIQRTERGDSAVYLCASGRVGGDRVGPRSYEQYFGPGTRLTVT.

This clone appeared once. CDR3 region: CSARLLNTIYF. CDR3 sequence (DNA): TGCAGTGCCCGTCTTTTAAACACCATATATTTT. This chain links TRBV20-1 with TRBJ1-3; D gene ambiguous. The CDR3 length is 11 residues. CDR1 and CDR2 (germline): DFQATT, SNEGSKA (reference sequence). V shed 6 bases and J shed 6 bases, with 9 bases lying between them.

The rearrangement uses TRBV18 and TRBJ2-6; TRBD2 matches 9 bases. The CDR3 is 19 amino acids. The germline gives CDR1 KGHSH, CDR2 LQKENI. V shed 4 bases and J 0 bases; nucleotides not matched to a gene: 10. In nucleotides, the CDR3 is TGTGCCAGCTCACAAAAGTTAGCGGGGGCGACCTCTGGGGCCAACGTCCTGACTTTC. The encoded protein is CASSQKLAGATSGANVLTF.

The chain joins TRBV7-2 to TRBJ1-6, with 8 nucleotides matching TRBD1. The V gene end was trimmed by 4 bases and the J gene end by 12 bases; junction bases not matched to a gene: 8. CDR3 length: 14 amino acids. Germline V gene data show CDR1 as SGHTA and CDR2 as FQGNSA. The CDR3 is CASSYSGQGEPLHF. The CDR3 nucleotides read TGTGCCAGCAGCTACTCAGGACAGGGCGAACCCCTCCACTTT.

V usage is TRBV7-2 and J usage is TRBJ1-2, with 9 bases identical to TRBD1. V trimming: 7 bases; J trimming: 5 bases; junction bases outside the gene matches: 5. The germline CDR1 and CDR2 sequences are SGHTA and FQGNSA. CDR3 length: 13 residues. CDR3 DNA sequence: TGTGCCAGCATGGACAGGGGATCATATGGCTACACCTTC. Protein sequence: CASMDRGSYGYTF.

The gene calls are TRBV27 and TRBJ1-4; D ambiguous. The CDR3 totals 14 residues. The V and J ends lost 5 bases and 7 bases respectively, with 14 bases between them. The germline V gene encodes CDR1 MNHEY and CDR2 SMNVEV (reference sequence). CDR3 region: CASSGSLGPEKLFF. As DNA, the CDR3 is TGTGCCAGCAGTGGGAGCCTTGGGCCTGAAAAACTGTTTTTT.

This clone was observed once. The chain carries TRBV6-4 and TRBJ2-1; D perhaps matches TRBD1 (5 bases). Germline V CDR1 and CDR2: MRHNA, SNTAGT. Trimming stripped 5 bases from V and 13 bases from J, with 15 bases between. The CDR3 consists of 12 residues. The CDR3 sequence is CASSPGQRPQFF. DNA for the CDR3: TGTGCCAGCAGTCCAGGACAACGGCCACAGTTCTTC.

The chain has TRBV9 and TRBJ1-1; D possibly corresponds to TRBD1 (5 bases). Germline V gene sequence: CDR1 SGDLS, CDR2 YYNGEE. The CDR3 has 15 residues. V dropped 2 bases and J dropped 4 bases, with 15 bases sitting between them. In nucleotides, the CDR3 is TGTGCCAGCAGCGTCCTCCAGGGAGGGTCCACTGAAGCTTTCTTT. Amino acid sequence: CASSVLQGGSTEAFF.

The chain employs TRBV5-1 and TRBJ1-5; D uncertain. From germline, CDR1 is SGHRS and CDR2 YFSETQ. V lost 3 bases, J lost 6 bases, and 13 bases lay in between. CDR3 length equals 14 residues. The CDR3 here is CASSSGEAGQPQHF. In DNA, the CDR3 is TGCGCCAGCAGCTCCGGGGAGGCGGGTCAGCCCCAGCATTTT.

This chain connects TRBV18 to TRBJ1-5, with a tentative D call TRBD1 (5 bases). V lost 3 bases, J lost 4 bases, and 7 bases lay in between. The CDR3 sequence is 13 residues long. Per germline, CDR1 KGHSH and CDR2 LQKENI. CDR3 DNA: TGTGCCAGCTCACCCCCAGGGAATCAGCCCCAGCATTTT. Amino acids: CASSPPGNQPQHF.

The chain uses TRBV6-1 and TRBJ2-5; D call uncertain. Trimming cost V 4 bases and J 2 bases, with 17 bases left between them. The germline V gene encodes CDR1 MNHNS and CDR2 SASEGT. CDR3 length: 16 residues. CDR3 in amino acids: CASSVRATRWQETQYF. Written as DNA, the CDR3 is TGTGCCAGCAGTGTCCGGGCTACCAGGTGGCAAGAGACCCAGTACTTC.

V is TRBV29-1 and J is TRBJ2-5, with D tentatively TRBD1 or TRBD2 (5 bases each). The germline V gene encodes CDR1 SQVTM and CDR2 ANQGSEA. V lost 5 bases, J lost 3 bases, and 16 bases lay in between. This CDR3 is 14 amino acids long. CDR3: CSVLGRTTKETQYF. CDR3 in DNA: TGCAGCGTTCTGGGACGGACGACTAAAGAGACCCAGTACTTC.

CDR3 in DNA: TGTGCCAGCAGCTTCGCTAGCGGGGGCCAAAACATTCAGTACTTC. This codes for CASSFASGGQNIQYF. The chain uses TRBV7-9 and TRBJ2-4; 10 bases map to TRBD2. Losses at the gene ends were 3 bases for V and 5 bases for J; bases not matched to a gene: 4. Germline lookup yields CDR1 SEHNR and CDR2 FQNEAQ (reference sequence). The CDR3 contains 15 residues.

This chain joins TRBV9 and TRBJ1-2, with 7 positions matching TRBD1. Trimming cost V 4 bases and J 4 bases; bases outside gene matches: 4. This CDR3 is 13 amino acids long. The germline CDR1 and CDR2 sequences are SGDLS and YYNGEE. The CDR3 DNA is TGTGCCAGCAGCTATGACAGGGTCTATGGCTACACCTTC. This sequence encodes CASSYDRVYGYTF.

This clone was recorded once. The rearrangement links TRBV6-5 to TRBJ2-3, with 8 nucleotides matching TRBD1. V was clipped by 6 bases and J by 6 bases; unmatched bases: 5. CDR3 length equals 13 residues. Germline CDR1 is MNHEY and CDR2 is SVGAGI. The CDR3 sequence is CASRWTGKDTQYF. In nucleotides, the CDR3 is TGTGCCAGCAGGTGGACAGGGAAGGATACGCAGTATTTT.

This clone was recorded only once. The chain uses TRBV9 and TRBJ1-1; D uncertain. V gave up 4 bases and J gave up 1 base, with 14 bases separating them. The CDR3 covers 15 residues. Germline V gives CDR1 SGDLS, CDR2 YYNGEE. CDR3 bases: TGTGCCAGCAGCAGGTTAGACACCAGGAACACTGAAGCTTTCTTT. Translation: CASSRLDTRNTEAFF.

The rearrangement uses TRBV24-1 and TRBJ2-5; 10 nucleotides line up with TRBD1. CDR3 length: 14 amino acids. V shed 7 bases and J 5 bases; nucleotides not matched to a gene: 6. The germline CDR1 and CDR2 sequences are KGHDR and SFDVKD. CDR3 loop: CATSLGQGDETQYF. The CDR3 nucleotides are TGTGCCACCAGCCTTGGACAGGGGGATGAGACCCAGTACTTC.

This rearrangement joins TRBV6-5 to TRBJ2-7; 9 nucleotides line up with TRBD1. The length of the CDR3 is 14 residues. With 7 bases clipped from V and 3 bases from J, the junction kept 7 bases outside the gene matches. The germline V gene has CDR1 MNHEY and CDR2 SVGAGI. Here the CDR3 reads CASILGTGNYEQYV. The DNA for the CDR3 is TGTGCCAGCATTCTAGGGACAGGGAACTACGAGCAGTACGTC.

Here the CDR3 DNA reads TGTGCCAGCGCCTACCGGGACAGGGGCCAGCCCCAGCATTTT. As protein: CASAYRDRGQPQHF. This chain connects TRBV19 to TRBJ1-5, with 10 bases lining up with TRBD1. This CDR3 spans 14 amino acids. Germline CDR1 reads LNHDA; CDR2 reads SQIVND (reference sequence). The trim removed 9 bases at V and 7 bases at J, leaving 9 bases unmatched.

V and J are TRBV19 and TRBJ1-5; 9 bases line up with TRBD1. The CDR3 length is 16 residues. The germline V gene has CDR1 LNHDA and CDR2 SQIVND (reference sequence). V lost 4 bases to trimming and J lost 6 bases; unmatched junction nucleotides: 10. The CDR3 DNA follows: TGTGCCAGTAGTACCCTAGGGGACAGGGTTGGTCAGCCCCAGCATTTT. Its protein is CASSTLGDRVGQPQHF.

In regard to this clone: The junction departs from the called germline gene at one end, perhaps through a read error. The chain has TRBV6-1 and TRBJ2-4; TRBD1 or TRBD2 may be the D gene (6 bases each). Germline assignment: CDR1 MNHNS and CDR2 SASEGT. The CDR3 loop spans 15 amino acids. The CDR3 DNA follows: TGTGCCAGCAATGAACTGGGGGGCGCGGAAAACATTCAGTACTTC. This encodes CASNELGGAENIQYF.

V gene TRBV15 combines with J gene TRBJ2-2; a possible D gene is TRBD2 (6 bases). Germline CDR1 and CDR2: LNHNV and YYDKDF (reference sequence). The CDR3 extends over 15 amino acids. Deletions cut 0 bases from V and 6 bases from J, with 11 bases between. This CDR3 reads CATSRDLGLAGELFF. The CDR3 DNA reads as TGTGCCACCAGCAGAGATCTGGGACTGGCCGGGGAGCTGTTTTTT.